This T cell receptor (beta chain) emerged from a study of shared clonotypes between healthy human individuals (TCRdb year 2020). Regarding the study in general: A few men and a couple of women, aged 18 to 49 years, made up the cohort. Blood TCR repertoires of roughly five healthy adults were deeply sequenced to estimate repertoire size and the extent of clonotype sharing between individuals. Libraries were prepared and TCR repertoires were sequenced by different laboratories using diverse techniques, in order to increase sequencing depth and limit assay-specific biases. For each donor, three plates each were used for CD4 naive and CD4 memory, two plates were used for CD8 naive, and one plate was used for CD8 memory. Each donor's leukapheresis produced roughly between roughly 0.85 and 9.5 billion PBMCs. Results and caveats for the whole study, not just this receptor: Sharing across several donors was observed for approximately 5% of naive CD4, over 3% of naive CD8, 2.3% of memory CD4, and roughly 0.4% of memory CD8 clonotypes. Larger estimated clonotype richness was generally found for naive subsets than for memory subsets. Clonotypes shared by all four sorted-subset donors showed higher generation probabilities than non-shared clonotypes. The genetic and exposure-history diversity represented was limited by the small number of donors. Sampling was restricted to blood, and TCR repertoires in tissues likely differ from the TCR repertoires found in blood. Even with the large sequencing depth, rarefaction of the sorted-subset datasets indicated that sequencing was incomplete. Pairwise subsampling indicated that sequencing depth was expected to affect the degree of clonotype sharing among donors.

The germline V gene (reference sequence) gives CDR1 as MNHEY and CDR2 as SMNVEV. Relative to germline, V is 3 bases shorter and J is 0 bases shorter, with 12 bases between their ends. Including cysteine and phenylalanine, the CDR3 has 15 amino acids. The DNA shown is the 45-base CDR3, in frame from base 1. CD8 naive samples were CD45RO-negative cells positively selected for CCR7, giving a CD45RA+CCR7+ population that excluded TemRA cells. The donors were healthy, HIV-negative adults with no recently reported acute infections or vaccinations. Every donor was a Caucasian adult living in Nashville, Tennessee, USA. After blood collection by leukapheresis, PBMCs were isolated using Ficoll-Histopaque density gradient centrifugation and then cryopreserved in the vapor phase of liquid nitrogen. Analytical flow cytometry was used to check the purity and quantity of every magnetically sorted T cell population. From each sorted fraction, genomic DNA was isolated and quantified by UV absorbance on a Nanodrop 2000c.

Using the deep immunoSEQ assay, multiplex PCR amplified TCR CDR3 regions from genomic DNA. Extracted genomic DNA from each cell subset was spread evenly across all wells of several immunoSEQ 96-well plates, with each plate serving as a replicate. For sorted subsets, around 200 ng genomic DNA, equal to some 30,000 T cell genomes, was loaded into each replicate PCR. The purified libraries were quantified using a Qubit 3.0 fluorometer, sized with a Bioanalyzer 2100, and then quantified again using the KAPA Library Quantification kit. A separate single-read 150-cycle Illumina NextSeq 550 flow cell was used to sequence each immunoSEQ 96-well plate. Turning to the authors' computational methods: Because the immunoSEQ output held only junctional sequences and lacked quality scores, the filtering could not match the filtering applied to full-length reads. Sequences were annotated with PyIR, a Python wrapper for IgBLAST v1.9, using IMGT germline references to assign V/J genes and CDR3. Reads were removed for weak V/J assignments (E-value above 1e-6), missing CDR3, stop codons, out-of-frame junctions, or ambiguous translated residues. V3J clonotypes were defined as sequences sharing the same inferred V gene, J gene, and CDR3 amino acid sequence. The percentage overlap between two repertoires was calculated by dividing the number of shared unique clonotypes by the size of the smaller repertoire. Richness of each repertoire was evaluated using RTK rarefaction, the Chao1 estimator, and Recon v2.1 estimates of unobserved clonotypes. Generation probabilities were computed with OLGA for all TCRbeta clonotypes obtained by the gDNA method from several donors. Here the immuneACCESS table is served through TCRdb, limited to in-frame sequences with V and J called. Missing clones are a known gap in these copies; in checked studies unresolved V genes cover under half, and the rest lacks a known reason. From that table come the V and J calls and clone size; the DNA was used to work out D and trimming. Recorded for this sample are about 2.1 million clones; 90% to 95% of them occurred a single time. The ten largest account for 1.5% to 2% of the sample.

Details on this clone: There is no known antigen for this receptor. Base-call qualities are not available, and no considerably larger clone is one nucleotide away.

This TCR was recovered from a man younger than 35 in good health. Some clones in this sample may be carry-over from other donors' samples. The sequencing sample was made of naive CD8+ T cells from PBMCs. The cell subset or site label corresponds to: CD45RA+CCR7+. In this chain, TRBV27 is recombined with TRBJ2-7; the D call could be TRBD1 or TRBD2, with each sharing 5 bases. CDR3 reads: CASSLGRSSSYEQYF. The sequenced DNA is TGTGCCAGCAGTTTGGGACGGTCGAGCTCCTACGAGCAGTACTTC.